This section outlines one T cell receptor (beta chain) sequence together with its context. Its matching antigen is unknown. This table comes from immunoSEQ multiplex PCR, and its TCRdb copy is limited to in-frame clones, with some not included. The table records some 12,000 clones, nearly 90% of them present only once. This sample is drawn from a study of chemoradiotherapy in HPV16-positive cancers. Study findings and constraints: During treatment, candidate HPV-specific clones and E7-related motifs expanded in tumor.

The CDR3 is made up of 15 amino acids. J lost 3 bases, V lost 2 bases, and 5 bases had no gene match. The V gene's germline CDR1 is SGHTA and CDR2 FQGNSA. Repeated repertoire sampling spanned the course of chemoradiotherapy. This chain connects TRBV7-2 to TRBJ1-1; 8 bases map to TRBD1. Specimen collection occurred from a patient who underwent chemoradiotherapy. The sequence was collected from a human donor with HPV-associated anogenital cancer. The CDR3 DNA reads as TGTGCCAGCAGCTTACGACAGGGGATGGACACTGAAGCTTTCTTT. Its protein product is CASSLRQGMDTEAFF.